This note documents a single TCR beta chain sequence. Its antigen is unknown. The method was immunoSEQ multiplex PCR; TCRdb's version includes in-frame clones alone and lacks a portion of them. The profile shows 120,000 or so clones, 88% of them singletons. The data are from a study of T cell responses to AZD1222 COVID-19 vaccine. Study observations and caveats: None of the repertoires were sampled until the peak T cell response had passed.

Sample: peripheral blood, taken on day 0 of AZD1222 vaccination. The origin of this receptor is an adult in good health.

In DNA form, the CDR3 reads TGTGCCAGTAAGGCCCCTGACAGGGAGAACACTGAAGCTTTCTTT. Protein sequence: CASKAPDRENTEAFF. The chain links TRBV19 to TRBJ1-1; 7 bases fit TRBD1. CDR3 length: 15 residues. Germline assignment: CDR1 LNHDA and CDR2 SQIVND (reference sequence). V shed 7 bases, J shed 1 base, and the junction held 9 bases outside the gene matches.